The clone carrying this T cell receptor (beta chain) was observed a single time. Only in-frame clones appear in the TCRdb table, and some are missing; sequencing was by immunoSEQ multiplex PCR. The sample includes about 69,000 clones, more than 80% seen only once; the top ten take roughly 6%. The data belong to a study of OX40 agonist ivuxolimab in advanced cancers. Study details: Each dose-escalation patient presented with hepatocellular carcinoma, melanoma, renal cell or head and neck cancer.

Sampled blood was obtained at baseline, cycle 4 day 1, and cycle 7 day 1. This CDR3 region has 16 residues. The germline V gene encodes CDR1 MGHRA and CDR2 YSYEKL. V trimming: 0 bases; J trimming: 4 bases; junction bases outside the gene matches: 5. This clonotype was obtained from an adult with an advanced solid tumor such as melanoma, head and neck, liver or kidney cancer. The chain employs TRBV4-1 and TRBJ2-1; 8 bases align to TRBD2. The sequences come from CD4+ or CD8+ T cells sorted from blood, collected in a trial of the OX40 agonist ivuxolimab. CDR3 coding DNA: TGCGCCAGCAGCCAAGAAGCGGGGGCCTTGTACAATGAGCAGTTCTTC. It codes for CASSQEAGALYNEQFF.